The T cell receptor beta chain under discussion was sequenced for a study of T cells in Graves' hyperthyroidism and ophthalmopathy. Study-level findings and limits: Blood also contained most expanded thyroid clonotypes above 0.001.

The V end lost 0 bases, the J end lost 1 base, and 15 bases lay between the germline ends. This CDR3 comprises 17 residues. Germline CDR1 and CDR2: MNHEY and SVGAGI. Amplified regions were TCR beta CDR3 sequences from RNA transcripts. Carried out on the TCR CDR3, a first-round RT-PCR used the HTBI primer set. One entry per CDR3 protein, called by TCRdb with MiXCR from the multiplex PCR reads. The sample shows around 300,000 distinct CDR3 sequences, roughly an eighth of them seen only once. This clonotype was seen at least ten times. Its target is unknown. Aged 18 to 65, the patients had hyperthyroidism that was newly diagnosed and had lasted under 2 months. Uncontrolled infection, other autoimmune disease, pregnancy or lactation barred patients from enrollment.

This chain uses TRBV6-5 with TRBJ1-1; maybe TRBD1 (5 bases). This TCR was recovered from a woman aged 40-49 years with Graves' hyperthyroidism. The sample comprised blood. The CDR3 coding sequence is TGTGCCAGCAGTTACTCGATTATCGCGACAGAGAACACTGAAGCTTTCTTT. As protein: CASSYSIIATENTEAFF.